The following is a TCR beta chain sequence with its context. This sample was taken from a study of blood T cell repertoires in COVID-19. For the study at large: The study drew acute and convalescent COVID-19 samples from the United States, Italy and Spain. T cells, B-cell-depleted T cells, or PBMCs provided the cDNA or gDNA that served as material.

The CDR3 spans 12 residues. V was pared by 0 bases and J by 11 bases, with 2 bases of the junction left unmatched. From germline, CDR1 is LGHNA and CDR2 YNFKEQ. Methods used by the authors: Reference gene primers were amplified, and this amplification served to estimate nucleated cell counts. This table comes from immunoSEQ multiplex PCR, and its TCRdb copy is limited to in-frame clones, with some not included. V, J and clone size derive from that table, while D and trimming were established from the DNA sequence. The sample lists about 85,000 clones, approximately 90% occurring once. This TCR derives from a human donor with active COVID-19. The donor label of this sample is uncertain. Sequencing was carried out using peripheral blood. The V and J genes are TRBV4-2 and TRBJ1-1; 8 bases fit TRBD1. CDR3 in amino acids: CASSQEDRVAFF. The CDR3 nucleotides read TGTGCCAGCAGCCAAGAGGACAGGGTGGCTTTCTTT.